This T cell receptor beta chain was documented in a study of blood T cell repertoires in COVID-19. Study information: Acute and convalescent COVID-19 samples came from the United States, Italy and Spain.

J lost 10 bases, V lost 3 bases, and 6 bases had no gene match. Germline-derived CDR1 and CDR2 are MNHEY and SMNVEV (reference sequence). The CDR3 totals 13 residues. Authors' analysis steps: By means of reference gene primer amplification, nucleated cell counts were estimated. The repertoire was sequenced with immunoSEQ multiplex PCR; TCRdb's copy has only in-frame clones and lacks some. For V, J and clone size, that table is used; D and trimming come from the DNA. The data contain around 140,000 clones, around 91% of them singletons. Material for sequencing was peripheral blood. The chain uses TRBV27 and TRBJ2-1, with 7 positions matching TRBD2. This TCR was recovered from a man between 18 and 35 years old with COVID-19, enrolled during active disease. In DNA, the CDR3 is TGTGCCAGCAGTTTGGGGAGGGCGGGAGAGCAGTTCTTC. This gives the protein CASSLGRAGEQFF.